The sequence of this T cell receptor (beta chain) was determined in a study of T cell changes during pregnancy in multiple sclerosis. Germline V gene lookup returns CDR1 SGHNT and CDR2 YENEEA. V lost 4 bases and J lost 6, with 9 bases in between. The CDR3 runs 13 residues. Clones were read by immunoSEQ multiplex PCR, and TCRdb kept only the in-frame ones, dropping some. The repertoire consists of over 30,000 clones, with roughly 85% occurring once and the leading ten covering less than 1.5%. The input for sequencing was CD4+ T cells from peripheral blood mononuclear cells, taken before pregnancy. The J gene is TRBJ2-2, the V gene TRBV11-3, with D unresolved. The TCR originated in a female donor with multiple sclerosis, enrolled in a pregnancy study. The CDR3 spells CASSSNSAGELFF. The CDR3, as DNA: TGTGCCAGCAGCTCAAACAGTGCCGGGGAGCTGTTTTTT.